This T cell receptor beta chain appears in the sequencing data of a study of technical replicates of blood from several donors. The CDR3 is 14 amino acids. V gave up 4 bases and J gave up 4 bases; unmatched junction bases: 4. Germline-derived CDR1 and CDR2 are MRHNA and SNTAGT. Assay: immunoSEQ multiplex PCR; the TCRdb copy retains only in-frame clones and omits some. The repertoire consists of under 55,000 clones, with approximately 95% occurring once and the leading ten covering 0.39%. The sample comprised T cells isolated from PBMCs. The sequence was collected from a human donor in good health. This chain connects TRBV6-4 to TRBJ2-3; 8 bases line up with TRBD1. This chain's CDR3 is CASSAETGADTQYF. The CDR3 DNA follows: TGTGCCAGCAGTGCGGAGACAGGGGCAGATACGCAGTATTTT.